This T cell receptor (beta chain) was observed in a study of cytomegalovirus exposure and HLA in healthy donors. Overall study: Caucasian-associated ancestry cluster membership applied to approximately 84% of 398 genotyped donors. The study's findings and limits: The authors considered a cluster of highly shared sequence variants likely to be a sequencing artifact. Later analysis found that TCR beta chains associated with HLA were more clonally expanded than other, equally common chains.

To note about this clone: The antigen remains unidentified.

The donors gave bone marrow, and they were healthy. This PCR relied on a set of 60 Vbeta primers and 13 Jbeta primers. Some clones are missing from TCRdb's copy, which holds only in-frame ones; the method was immunoSEQ multiplex PCR. Among about 190,000 clones listed, about 76% were seen once. The CDR3 length is 15 residues. The germline V gene encodes CDR1 KGHSH and CDR2 LQKENI. V shed 3 bases and J shed 0 bases, with 10 bases lying between them. The receptor was isolated from a woman aged 45-60 years in good health and CMV-seronegative. Sequenced: PBMCs. V usage is TRBV18 and J usage is TRBJ2-3; no firm D call. The CDR3 sequence: CASSPPSPSTDTQYF. The CDR3 DNA follows: TGTGCCAGCTCACCGCCAAGCCCCAGCACAGATACGCAGTATTTT.